This TCR beta chain was recorded in a study of control samples from healthy donors and cancer patients. There are 15 residues in the CDR3. The V gene's germline CDR1 is SGHVS and CDR2 FNYEAQ. The junction had 6 bases not matched to a gene; V was cut back by 0 bases and J by 6 bases. Here immunoSEQ multiplex PCR was the method, and the copy in TCRdb shows in-frame clones only, minus some. The sample yields about 180,000 clones, 90% seen once. The sequencing input was blood. The TCR originated in a woman between 50 and 59 years old in good health. The rearrangement joins TRBV7-6 to TRBJ2-7; 9 nucleotides line up with TRBD2. CDR3 sequence: CASSLAVAGEGEQYF. CDR3 bases: TGTGCCAGCAGCTTAGCTGTAGCGGGAGAGGGCGAGCAGTACTTC.